Listed here are 28 T cell receptor beta chains from one sample, sequenced in a study of identifying expanded T cells in peripheral blood. Sequencing used immunoSEQ multiplex PCR; TCRdb keeps in-frame clones, though not all of them. Of approximately 120,000 clones detected, 88% appear once; the ten largest clones hold approximately 8%. The sequenced sample consisted of blood. These receptors were collected from a person between 18 and 70 years old in good health.

The chain combines TRBV6-6 with TRBJ2-5; TRBD2 matches 8 bases. Germline CDR1 MNHNY, CDR2 SVGAGI (reference sequence). The CDR3 runs to 15 residues. J gave up 5 bases and V 9 bases, and 14 bases lay outside the gene matches. The CDR3 DNA sequence: TGTGCCAGTGAAGATAGCGGGGTCCCAGGGGAGACCCAGTACTTC. Protein sequence: CASEDSGVPGETQYF.

V usage is TRBV5-1 and J usage is TRBJ2-7, with D tentatively TRBD1 or TRBD2 (5 bases each). The V and J ends lost 1 base and 3 bases respectively, with 11 bases between them. Germline V gives CDR1 SGHRS, CDR2 YFSETQ. The CDR3 covers 14 residues. CDR3 coding DNA: TGCGCCAGCAGCTTGTCGGCAGGGAGCTACGAGCAGTACTTC. This translates into CASSLSAGSYEQYF.

J is TRBJ2-7 and V is TRBV28; 11 nucleotides align to TRBD2. CDR1 is MDHEN, CDR2 SYDVKM, per germline. The CDR3 consists of 14 residues. V trimming: 10 bases; J trimming: 6 bases; junction bases outside the gene matches: 11. The CDR3 here is CAIEELAGVGEQYF. For the CDR3, the DNA is TGTGCCATCGAAGAACTAGCGGGAGTGGGCGAGCAGTACTTC.

The rearrangement links TRBV5-8 to TRBJ2-7; D may be TRBD1 (6 bases). The germline V gene encodes CDR1 SGHTS and CDR2 YDEGEE. The length of the CDR3 is 15 residues. V lost 2 bases and J lost 3, with 15 bases in between. The CDR3 DNA is TGTGCCAGCAGCTTATGGGGGCTGAGTCACTACGAGCAGTACTTC. Translated, it gives CASSLWGLSHYEQYF.

The chain joins TRBV19 to TRBJ1-5; the match to TRBD1 covers 7 bases. This CDR3 spans 15 amino acids. CDR1 and CDR2 (germline): LNHDA, SQIVND (reference sequence). Trimming removed 4 bases from V and 3 bases from J; junction bases left unmatched: 6. CDR3 region: CASSRGTVNNQPQHF. The CDR3 DNA is TGTGCCAGTAGTAGGGGGACAGTTAACAATCAGCCCCAGCATTTT.

V and J are TRBV18 and TRBJ2-7; D gene unclear. The CDR3 has 13 amino acids. V was trimmed by 2 bases and J by 2 bases, leaving 7 bases between them. Germline V gene sequence: CDR1 KGHSH, CDR2 LQKENI. CDR3 sequence: CASSPEPAYEQYF. As DNA, the CDR3 is TGTGCCAGCTCACCAGAGCCAGCCTACGAGCAGTACTTC. The whole variable domain, remainder taken from reference TRBV18 and TRBJ2-7, is NAGVMQNPRHLVRRRGQEARLRCSPMKGHSHVYWYRQLPEEGLKFMVYLQKENIIDESGMPKERFSAEFPKEGPSILRIQQVVRGDSAAYFCASSPEPAYEQYFGPGTRLTVT.

This clone was counted once. The chain is built from TRBV18 and TRBJ2-5; TRBD1 agrees at 10 bases. Germline CDR1 and CDR2: KGHSH and LQKENI. Germline trimming cut 3 bases from V and 0 bases from J; bases unmatched to any gene: 1. CDR3 size: 15 residues. The CDR3 DNA reads as TGTGCCAGCTCACCCGGGACAGGGGACCAAGAGACCCAGTACTTC. Amino acid sequence: CASSPGTGDQETQYF.

This clone was counted between two and nine times. V and J are TRBV18 and TRBJ2-7; D possibly uses TRBD1 or TRBD2 (5 bases each). From germline, CDR1 is KGHSH and CDR2 LQKENI. V gave up 6 bases and J gave up 2 bases, with 17 bases separating them. This CDR3 comprises 15 residues. CDR3 nucleotides: TGTGCCAGCTCGCGGGCCGGGACGGTCACCTACGAGCAGTACTTC. Its translation: CASSRAGTVTYEQYF.

This sequence joins TRBV5-8 and TRBJ2-6, with 7 bases that match TRBD1. From germline, CDR1 is SGHTS and CDR2 YDEGEE. After removal of 3 bases from V and 6 bases from J, the junction contained 12 bases not matched to a gene. The CDR3 sequence is 17 residues long. CDR3: CASSSLGQEHAANVLTF. The CDR3 DNA reads TGTGCCAGCAGCTCACTAGGACAGGAGCATGCGGCCAACGTCCTGACTTTC.

The J gene is TRBJ1-3, the V gene TRBV28; no definite D call. CDR1 is MDHEN, CDR2 SYDVKM, per germline. CDR3 size: 17 residues. V was pared by 6 bases and J by 0 bases, with 18 bases between. The CDR3 DNA reads TGTGCCAGCAGCCCTAGTAGTTTGGTCCCCTCTGGAAACACCATATATTTT. Encoded protein: CASSPSSLVPSGNTIYF.

CDR3 coding DNA: TGTGCCACCAGCAGAGGGACAGCGAACACTGAAGCTTTCTTT. Protein: CATSRGTANTEAFF. The V and J genes are TRBV15 and TRBJ1-1; D is perhaps TRBD1 (6 bases). Looked up from germline, CDR1 is LNHNV and CDR2 is YYDKDF (reference sequence). The CDR3 is 14 residues long. Deletions cut 1 base from V and 1 base from J, with 7 bases between. Complete variable domain (other parts from reference TRBV15 and TRBJ1-1): DAMVIQNPRYQVTQFGKPVTLSCSQTLNHNVMYWYQQKSSQAPKLLFHYYDKDFNNEADTPDNFQSRRPNTSFCFLDIRSPGLGDTAMYLCATSRGTANTEAFFGQGTRLTVV.

The chain has TRBV30 and TRBJ1-5; 9 bases agree with TRBD1. Looked up from germline, CDR1 is GTSNPN and CDR2 is SVGIG (reference sequence). The CDR3 is made up of 15 amino acids. The V segment lost 3 bases and the J segment 6 bases; nucleotides outside the gene matches: 9. The CDR3 DNA is TGTGCCTGGAGCATACAACAGGGGGCGGGTCAGCCCCAGCATTTT. Protein sequence: CAWSIQQGAGQPQHF.

This rearrangement joins TRBV19 to TRBJ2-7, with 7 bases lining up with TRBD1. Per the germline V gene, CDR1 is LNHDA and CDR2 is SQIVND (reference sequence). V dropped 6 bases and J dropped 7; count of bases not matched to a gene: 9. CDR3 length: 13 residues. The CDR3: CASSDEGAGEQYF. The DNA for the CDR3 is TGTGCCAGTAGCGACGAGGGGGCTGGGGAGCAGTACTTC.

V gene TRBV27 combines with J gene TRBJ2-7, with a possible D match to TRBD1 (6 bases). V lost 3 bases, J lost 2 bases, and 26 bases lay in between. CDR1 is MNHEY, CDR2 SMNVEV, per germline (reference sequence). This CDR3 has 19 residues. The CDR3 spells CASSFPAGRGYRNTYEQYF. CDR3 DNA sequence: TGTGCCAGCAGTTTTCCGGCGGGCAGGGGATACCGCAATACCTACGAGCAGTACTTC.

V gene TRBV7-2 combines with J gene TRBJ2-1, with D maybe TRBD1 (6 bases). The CDR3 has 15 residues. Per germline, CDR1 SGHTA and CDR2 FQGNSA. V dropped 4 bases and J dropped 5 bases, with 15 bases sitting between them. CDR3 coding DNA: TGTGCCAGCAGCTCTCTTGGACAGCCGAACAATGAGCAGTTCTTC. Residues: CASSSLGQPNNEQFF. Full variable domain (remainder filled in from reference TRBV7-2 and TRBJ2-1): GAGVSQSPSNKVTEKGKDVELRCDPISGHTALYWYRQSLGQGLEFLIYFQGNSAPDKSGLPSDRFSAERTGGSVSTLTIQRTQQEDSAVYLCASSSLGQPNNEQFFGPGTRLTVL.

The chain carries TRBV9 and TRBJ1-1, with D unclear. Trimming stripped 0 bases from V and 0 bases from J, with 3 bases between. Germline V CDR1 and CDR2: SGDLS, YYNGEE. This CDR3 is 13 amino acids long. The CDR3 loop is CASSVGMNTEAFF. CDR3 nucleotide sequence: TGTGCCAGCAGCGTAGGCATGAACACTGAAGCTTTCTTT.

The genes are TRBV28 and TRBJ1-1; tentatively, D is TRBD1 (5 bases). Germline V CDR1 and CDR2: MDHEN, SYDVKM. The CDR3 is made up of 15 amino acids. Trimming stripped 5 bases from V and 0 bases from J, with 13 bases between. CDR3 amino acids: CASSTSGTVNTEAFF. For the CDR3, the DNA is TGTGCCAGCAGTACCTCTGGGACGGTGAACACTGAAGCTTTCTTT. Full variable domain (outside the CDR3, taken from reference TRBV28 and TRBJ1-1): DVKVTQSSRYLVKRTGEKVFLECVQDMDHENMFWYRQDPGLGLRLIYFSYDVKMKEKGDIPEGYSVSREKKERFSLILESASTNQTSMYLCASSTSGTVNTEAFFGQGTRLTVV.

The rearrangement joins TRBV18 to TRBJ1-3; 7 nucleotides align to TRBD1. The V gene end was trimmed by 3 bases and the J gene end by 0 bases; junction bases not matched to a gene: 5. This CDR3 is built from 16 residues. Germline-derived CDR1 and CDR2 are KGHSH and LQKENI. CDR3 loop: CASSPGTANSGNTIYF. The CDR3 DNA sequence: TGTGCCAGCTCACCCGGGACAGCGAACTCTGGAAACACCATATATTTT.

The genes are TRBV7-2 and TRBJ2-7; 11 bases are a match to TRBD1. The V and J ends lost 1 base and 5 bases, in that order; junction bases with no gene match: 4. Germline loops: CDR1 SGHTA, CDR2 FQGNSA. The CDR3 length is 15 residues. CDR3 nucleotides: TGTGCCAGCAGCTTAGTTGGACAGGGGGCAGACGAGCAGTACTTC. This translates into CASSLVGQGADEQYF.

The chain uses TRBV7-2 and TRBJ1-5, with D unclear. The germline CDR1 and CDR2 sequences are SGHTA and FQGNSA. CDR3 length: 13 amino acids. Trimming pared 1 base from V and 7 bases from J, leaving 8 bases between. CDR3 in amino acids: CASSLVVGQPQHF. The CDR3, as DNA: TGTGCCAGCAGCTTAGTTGTCGGCCAGCCCCAGCATTTT.

The rearrangement uses TRBV15 and TRBJ1-4; the D is unclear. The V gene lost 5 bases and the J gene lost 3 bases, with 16 bases spanning the gap. Germline V gene lookup returns CDR1 LNHNV and CDR2 YYDKDF (reference sequence). CDR3 length: 16 amino acids. The CDR3 coding sequence is TGTGCCACCAGCCAACGAAACCCGGCGGCTAATGAAAAACTGTTTTTT. Translating gives CATSQRNPAANEKLFF.

The rearrangement links TRBV5-1 to TRBJ2-5; 7 nucleotides align to TRBD2. Trimming cost V 0 bases and J 5 bases; bases outside gene matches: 10. Germline V gene lookup returns CDR1 SGHRS and CDR2 YFSETQ. The CDR3 sequence is 16 residues long. CDR3 residues: CASSLALVAGGETQYF. Here the CDR3 DNA reads TGCGCCAGCAGCTTGGCCCTCGTAGCGGGCGGGGAGACCCAGTACTTC.

This chain connects TRBV2 to TRBJ2-7; possible D gene TRBD1, 5 bases. This CDR3 is 11 amino acids long. Germline assignment: CDR1 SNHLY and CDR2 FYNNEI. V dropped 7 bases and J dropped 9 bases, with 13 bases sitting between them. DNA of the CDR3: TGTGCCAGCACTCTGAAACAGGCGCAGTACTTC. Translating gives CASTLKQAQYF.

This chain uses TRBV6-5 with TRBJ2-1; D is perhaps TRBD1 or TRBD2 (5 bases each). The CDR3 spans 15 residues. Germline assignment: CDR1 MNHEY and CDR2 SVGAGI. V lost 2 bases and J lost 2, with 10 bases in between. CDR3 bases: TGTGCCAGCAGTTACCGGGGCAGAACCTACAATGAGCAGTTCTTC. This translates into CASSYRGRTYNEQFF.

This chain links TRBV5-6 with TRBJ1-5; D remains ambiguous. There are 13 residues in the CDR3. V lost 2 bases and J 4 bases, leaving 7 bases between the germline ends. CDR1 SGHDT and CDR2 YYEEEE come from the germline V gene. In DNA form, the CDR3 reads TGTGCCAGCAGCTTCCAACAGAATCAGCCCCAGCATTTT. Translated: CASSFQQNQPQHF. Together with reference TRBV5-6 and TRBJ1-5, the CDR3 gives the full variable domain: DAGVTQSPTHLIKTRGQQVTLRCSPKSGHDTVSWYQQALGQGPQFIFQYYEEEERQRGNFPDRFSGHQFPNYSSELNVNALLLGDSALYLCASSFQQNQPQHFGDGTRLSIL.

The V and J genes are TRBV18 and TRBJ1-2, with a tentative D call TRBD1 (5 bases). The CDR3 sequence is 14 residues long. CDR1 KGHSH and CDR2 LQKENI come from the germline V gene. V was cut by 2 bases and J by 4 bases, with 11 bases left in between. The DNA of the CDR3 is TGTGCCAGCTCACCAGGGGCAGACCTCTATGGCTACACCTTC. It is translated as CASSPGADLYGYTF.

This clone was detected a few times. The gene calls are TRBV7-2 and TRBJ1-1; D not resolved. This CDR3 contains 13 residues. CDR1 is SGHTA and CDR2 is FQGNSA in the germline V gene. V lost 2 bases and J 3 bases, leaving 7 bases between the germline ends. CDR3 DNA: TGTGCCAGCAGCTTATCGCATTACACTGAAGCTTTCTTT. It is translated as CASSLSHYTEAFF.

The V call is TRBV15, the J call TRBJ2-3; D remains ambiguous. Trimming pared 0 bases from V and 1 base from J, leaving 5 bases between. CDR1 is LNHNV and CDR2 is YYDKDF in the germline V gene (reference sequence). The CDR3 covers 14 residues. CDR3 nucleotides: TGTGCCACCAGCAGAGATGATCGCACAGATACGCAGTATTTT. This gives the protein CATSRDDRTDTQYF.